A single sample gave rise to the 10 T cell receptor beta chains below, sequenced in a study of TIL therapy for anti-PD-1-resistant metastatic lung cancer. Time point indicated: pre-treatment sample, taken before nivolumab and TIL therapy. Sequencing used immunoSEQ v3. Libraries were prepared by immunoSEQ multiplex PCR; TCRdb keeps only in-frame clonotypes and omits some of them. The data contain approximately 40,000 clones, around 70% of them singletons. The specimen comprised blood, sampled at baseline. The source is a person aged 25-80 years with non-small cell lung cancer.

V usage is TRBV2 and J usage is TRBJ1-2, with a tentative D call TRBD1 (6 bases). The V end was cut by 10 bases, the J end by 8 bases, with 23 bases between. Germline V lookup: CDR1 SNHLY, CDR2 FYNNEI. This CDR3 is built from 14 residues. The CDR3 DNA reads TGTGCCACCCAAGTGGGACAAAAAAGAGGCGGCTACACCTTC. Protein product: CATQVGQKRGGYTF.

The gene calls are TRBV6-5 and TRBJ2-2; possibly TRBD1 for D (5 bases). The germline V and J ends were trimmed by 2 bases and 2 bases, with 12 bases remaining between them. Germline V lookup: CDR1 MNHEY, CDR2 SVGAGI. The length of the CDR3 is 16 residues. The chain's CDR3 is CASSYAARGNTGELFF. CDR3 nucleotide sequence: TGTGCCAGCAGTTACGCCGCTAGGGGCAACACCGGGGAGCTGTTTTTT.

This clone was counted a few times. The rearrangement joins TRBV30 to TRBJ1-6; 7 bases agree with TRBD1. The junction had 6 bases not matched to a gene; V was cut back by 1 base and J by 9 bases. The germline V gene encodes CDR1 GTSNPN and CDR2 SVGIG (reference sequence). This CDR3 is 14 amino acids long. The CDR3 loop is CAWSEVTGTSPLHF. DNA for the CDR3: TGTGCCTGGAGTGAGGTGACAGGGACTTCACCCCTCCACTTT. Full variable domain (missing parts from reference TRBV30 and TRBJ1-6): SQTIHQWPATLVQPVGSPLSLECTVEGTSNPNLYWYRQAAGRGLQLLFYSVGIGQISSEVPQNLSASRPQDRQFILSSKKLLLSDSGFYLCAWSEVTGTSPLHFGNGTRLTVT.

The genes are TRBV19 and TRBJ2-7; D ambiguous. The CDR3 runs 13 residues. Germline CDR1 is LNHDA and CDR2 is SQIVND (reference sequence). Trimming pared 5 bases from V and 1 base from J, leaving 9 bases between. For the CDR3, the DNA is TGTGCCAGTAGTGGACGGCTATCCTACGAGCAGTACTTC. As protein: CASSGRLSYEQYF.

This clone is judged medium-sized. This chain links TRBV19 with TRBJ1-2; D is possibly TRBD1 (6 bases). Germline V CDR1 and CDR2: LNHDA, SQIVND (reference sequence). This CDR3 is 15 amino acids long. V was shortened by 3 bases and J by 8 bases, with 19 bases between the two germline ends. This chain's CDR3 is CASSMGLTAGVGYTF. DNA for the CDR3: TGTGCCAGTAGTATGGGCCTCACGGCAGGGGTCGGCTACACCTTC.

The genes are TRBV6-5 and TRBJ2-7, with a possible D match to TRBD2 (7 bases). This CDR3 spans 15 amino acids. V lost 6 bases, J lost 1 base, and 16 bases lay in between. Germline assignment: CDR1 MNHEY and CDR2 SVGAGI. Here the CDR3 reads CASRHRGARSYEQYF. DNA of the CDR3: TGTGCCAGCAGACATCGGGGGGCAAGGTCCTACGAGCAGTACTTC.

The CDR3 sequence: CASSPSFPGNEQYF. DNA for the CDR3: TGTGCCAGCAGCCCAAGCTTCCCTGGAAACGAGCAGTACTTC. This chain uses TRBV7-2 with TRBJ2-7; no definite D call. Germline V gene data show CDR1 as SGHTA and CDR2 as FQGNSA. The CDR3 runs to 14 residues. Trimming removed 5 bases at V and 5 bases at J, with 16 bases between.

J is TRBJ2-1 and V is TRBV7-3; 10 bases agree with TRBD2. The CDR3 length is 15 residues. Germline V gene sequence: CDR1 SGHTA, CDR2 FQGTGA. The V segment lost 2 bases and the J segment 8 bases; nucleotides outside the gene matches: 6. The DNA for the CDR3 is TGTGCCAGCAGCTTATCTAGCGGGAGTATATATGAGCAGTTCTTC. Translation: CASSLSSGSIYEQFF.

Only a few counts were recorded for this clone. This chain joins TRBV7-8 and TRBJ1-5; perhaps TRBD1 as D (5 bases). The CDR3 contains 16 residues. CDR1 and CDR2 from the germline V gene are SGHVS and FQNEAQ. Trimming stripped 2 bases from V and 7 bases from J, with 18 bases between. The CDR3 loop is CASSLSLRGVGQPQHF. CDR3 nucleotide sequence: TGTGCCAGCAGCTTATCTCTGCGGGGGGTGGGGCAGCCCCAGCATTTT.

This clone was observed once. The rearrangement uses TRBV4-2 and TRBJ2-5; a possible D gene is TRBD1 (5 bases). V was cut by 1 base and J by 5 bases, with 8 bases left in between. Germline values: CDR1 LGHNA, CDR2 YNFKEQ. This CDR3 is built from 13 residues. The CDR3 spells CASSQAGSETQYF. CDR3 DNA: TGTGCCAGCAGCCAAGCAGGGTCGGAGACCCAGTACTTC.